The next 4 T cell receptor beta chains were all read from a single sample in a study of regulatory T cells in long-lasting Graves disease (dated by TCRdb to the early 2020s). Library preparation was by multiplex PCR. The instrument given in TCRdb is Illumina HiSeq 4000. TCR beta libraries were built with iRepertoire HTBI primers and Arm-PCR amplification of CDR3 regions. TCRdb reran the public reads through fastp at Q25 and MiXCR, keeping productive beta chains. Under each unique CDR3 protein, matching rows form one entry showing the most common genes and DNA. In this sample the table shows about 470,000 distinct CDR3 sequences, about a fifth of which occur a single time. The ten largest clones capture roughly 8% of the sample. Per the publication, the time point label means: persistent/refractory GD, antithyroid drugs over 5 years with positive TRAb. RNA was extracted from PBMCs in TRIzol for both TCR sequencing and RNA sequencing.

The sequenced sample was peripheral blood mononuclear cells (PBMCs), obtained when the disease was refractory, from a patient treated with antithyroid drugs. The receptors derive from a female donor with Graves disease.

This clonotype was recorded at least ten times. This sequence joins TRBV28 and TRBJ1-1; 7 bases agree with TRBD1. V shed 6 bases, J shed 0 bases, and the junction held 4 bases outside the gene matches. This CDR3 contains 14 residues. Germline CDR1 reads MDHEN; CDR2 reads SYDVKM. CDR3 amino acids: CASSVRGMNTEAFF. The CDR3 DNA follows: TGTGCCAGCAGCGTCAGGGGGATGAACACTGAAGCTTTCTTT.

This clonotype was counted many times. The CDR3 loop reads CASRPGAEVEQYF. For the CDR3, the DNA is TGTGCCAGCAGACCCGGGGCGGAGGTCGAGCAGTACTTC. This chain connects TRBV28 to TRBJ2-7; D tentatively reads TRBD1 or TRBD2 (5 bases each). Germline V gene sequence: CDR1 MDHEN, CDR2 SYDVKM. Trimming cost V 6 bases and J 6 bases, with 15 bases left between them. This CDR3 region has 13 residues.

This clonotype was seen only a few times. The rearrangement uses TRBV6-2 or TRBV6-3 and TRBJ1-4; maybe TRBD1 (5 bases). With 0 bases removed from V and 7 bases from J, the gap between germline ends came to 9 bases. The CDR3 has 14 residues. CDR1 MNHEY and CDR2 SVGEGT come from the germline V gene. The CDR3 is CASSYSQGGEKLFF. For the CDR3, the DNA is TGTGCCAGCAGTTACTCTCAGGGCGGTGAAAAACTGTTTTTT.

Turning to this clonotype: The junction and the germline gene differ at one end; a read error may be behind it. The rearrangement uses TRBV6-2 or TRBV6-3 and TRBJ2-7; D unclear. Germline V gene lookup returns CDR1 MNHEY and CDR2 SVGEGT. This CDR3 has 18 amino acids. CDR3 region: CASSYSIGAGMPSSEQYF. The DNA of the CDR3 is TGTGCCAGCAGTTACTCGATAGGTGCAGGAATGCCTTCCTCCGAGCAGTACTTC.